Listed below are T cell receptor beta chains from one sample, sequenced in a study of blood T cell repertoires in COVID-19. Sequencing used immunoSEQ multiplex PCR; TCRdb keeps in-frame clones, though not all of them. The sample holds hundreds of thousands of clones, around nine tenths seen once. The sample taken for sequencing was peripheral blood. Receptor source: a woman between 25 and 40 years old with COVID-19, enrolled during active disease. The CDR3 runs from the conserved cysteine through the conserved F or W. A D gene is named only where the DNA matches it firmly. The size field is filled for only some rows; it gives once, few, many or a size class.

D gene,V gene,clone size,J gene,CDR3 DNA,CDR3 protein
-,TRBV5-1,-,TRBJ2-5,TGCGCCAGCAGTCCGGGGAGAGAGACCCAGTACTTC,CASSPGRETQYF
TRBD1,TRBV7-2,-,TRBJ2-4,TGTGCCAGCAGCCGCGGACAGGGGGCTGGGTCCAAAAACATTCAGTACTTC,CASSRGQGAGSKNIQYF
-,TRBV14,-,TRBJ2-2,TGTGCCAGCAGCCTACAAACACACACCGGGGAGCTGTTTTTT,CASSLQTHTGELFF
TRBD2,TRBV27,-,TRBJ2-3,TGTGCCAGCAGTTTAAGACTAGCGGGGAGCACAGATACGCAGTATTTT,CASSLRLAGSTDTQYF
TRBD2,TRBV7-9,few,TRBJ2-2,TGTGCCAGCAGCGCCAGCGGGGGGGCCAACACCGGGGAGCTGTTTTTT,CASSASGGANTGELFF
-,TRBV6-5,-,TRBJ1-5,TGTGCCAGCAGTTACTCGAGGAGTCAGCCCCAGCATTTT,CASSYSRSQPQHF
-,TRBV28,once,TRBJ1-5,TGTGCCAGCACAGACCACAGATCCAATCAGCCCCAGCATTTT,CASTDHRSNQPQHF
-,TRBV6-5,-,TRBJ1-3,TGTGCCAGCAGCAACTCTGGAAACACCATATATTTT,CASSNSGNTIYF
TRBD1,TRBV18,-,TRBJ1-1,TGTGCCAGCTCACCAGTGAGAACAGGGGATTCGGACACTGAAGCTTTCTTT,CASSPVRTGDSDTEAFF
-,TRBV7-6,-,TRBJ1-2,TGTGCCAGCAGCCCGCAGGGGTCATATGGCTACACCTTC,CASSPQGSYGYTF
TRBD1,TRBV28,-,TRBJ1-2,TGTGCCAGCACCCAGTCAGGGACAGGGAGGAAGGGCTACACCTTC,CASTQSGTGRKGYTF
-,TRBV2,once,TRBJ1-5,TGTGCCAGCAGCGACAGGTATAGCAATCAGCCCCAGCATTTT,CASSDRYSNQPQHF
-,TRBV29-1,-,TRBJ1-2,TGCAGCGTTGAATCTACCGGCTACACCTTC,CSVESTGYTF
-,TRBV5-6,-,TRBJ1-2,TGTGCCAGCAGCCCCATGGGGGGTGTCTACGGCTACACCTTC,CASSPMGGVYGYTF
-,TRBV6-2/TRBV6-3,-,TRBJ2-3,TGTGCCAGCAGTTCCTCCGGGGACTTCACAGATACGCAGTATTTT,CASSSSGDFTDTQYF
-,TRBV5-6,-,TRBJ2-2,TGTGCCAGCAGCTTGGATGGGCAGGGCGGGGAGCTGTTTTTT,CASSLDGQGGELFF
-,TRBV6-2/TRBV6-3,-,TRBJ2-1,TGTGCCAGCAGTTACAGTCGGACGGGAGTGCCTGCCAATGAGCAGTTCTTC,CASSYSRTGVPANEQFF
TRBD1,TRBV7-6,-,TRBJ1-6,TGTGCCAGCAGGGAGGGGACAGGGATCAATTCACCCCTCCACTTT,CASREGTGINSPLHF